A single sample is the source of the 15 T cell receptor beta chains below, sequenced in a study of breast tumors, draining lymph nodes, adjacent tissues. Breast cancer patients provided tissue from their axillary draining lymph nodes. TCRdb independently ran MiXCR on the multiplex PCR reads; one entry per CDR3 protein. Of 200,000 to 300,000 distinct CDR3 sequences listed, roughly 30% are singletons. The sequencing input was axillary lymph node tissue. These receptors originate from a female donor with breast cancer. Some clones in this sample may be carry-over from other donors' samples.

Details on this clonotype: The conserved phenylalanine or tryptophan normally closing the CDR3 is absent here, so this likely arose from a read error. V gene TRBV7-9 combines with J gene TRBJ2-2, with 7 bases aligning to TRBD1. The CDR3 contains 14 residues. Germline lookup yields CDR1 SEHNR and CDR2 FQNEAQ (reference sequence). Trimming cost V 5 bases and J 7 bases; bases outside gene matches: 7. CDR3 DNA: TGTGCCAGCAGCCACGACAGGGTTGTCGGGGAGCTGTTTTCT. This gives the protein CASSHDRVVGELFS.

This clonotype was observed at least ten times. The chain joins TRBV6-5 to TRBJ2-7; D tentatively fits TRBD1 or TRBD2 (5 bases each). Germline CDR1 MNHEY, CDR2 SVGAGI. V was clipped by 0 bases and J by 0 bases, with 9 bases between them. The CDR3 is 15 amino acids. In DNA form, the CDR3 reads TGTGCCAGCAGTTACTCGGGGACCCACTCCTACGAGCAGTACTTC. This encodes CASSYSGTHSYEQYF.

Comment on this clonotype: This may arise from a read error, as a much more abundant clone is one base away. Since no conserved phenylalanine or tryptophan closes the CDR3, a read error is the likely cause. The genes are TRBV30 and TRBJ1-2; 7 nucleotides match TRBD1. This CDR3 region has 13 residues. Germline CDR1 GTSNPN, CDR2 SVGIG (reference sequence). The V segment lost 3 bases and the J segment 6 bases; nucleotides outside the gene matches: 7. CDR3 sequence reads: CAWSPGTADGYTL. Written as DNA, the CDR3 is TGTGCCTGGAGCCCTGGGACAGCGGATGGCTACACCCTC.

Many counts were recorded for this clonotype. J is TRBJ2-3 and V is TRBV5-1, with 9 bases aligning to TRBD2. This CDR3 is 16 amino acids long. Germline trimming cut 9 bases from V and 2 bases from J; bases unmatched to any gene: 13. The germline V gene has CDR1 SGHRS and CDR2 YFSETQ. The CDR3 DNA sequence: TGCGCCACCCAGATCGGCGGGAGGGCCCTCACAGATACGCAGTATTTT. Protein: CATQIGGRALTDTQYF. Full variable domain (rest looked up from reference TRBV5-1 and TRBJ2-3): KAGVTQTPRYLIKTRGQQVTLSCSPISGHRSVSWYQQTPGQGLQFLFEYFSETQRNKGNFPGRFSGRQFSNSRSEMNVSTLELGDSALYLCATQIGGRALTDTQYFGPGTRLTVL.

The CDR3 region is CASSLSGAYIQYF. CDR3 sequence (DNA): TGTGCCAGCAGTTTATCAGGGGCGTACATTCAGTACTTC. The V gene is TRBV28, the J gene TRBJ2-4, with a possible D match to TRBD1 (6 bases). The germline V and J ends were trimmed by 1 base and 8 bases, with 9 bases remaining between them. This CDR3 spans 13 amino acids. The germline V gene has CDR1 MDHEN and CDR2 SYDVKM.

This chain uses TRBV7-2 with TRBJ2-1; 12 bases fit TRBD2. The CDR3 runs to 15 residues. Germline V gene data show CDR1 as SGHTA and CDR2 as FQGNSA. Trimming cost V 6 bases and J 2 bases; bases outside gene matches: 2. This CDR3 is CASRGLAGPYNEQFF. The CDR3 nucleotides are TGTGCCAGCAGAGGACTAGCGGGACCCTACAATGAGCAGTTCTTC.

At least ten counts were recorded for this clonotype. The rearrangement joins TRBV11-2 to TRBJ1-4; a possible D gene is TRBD1 (6 bases). V lost 1 base, J lost 3 bases, and 12 bases lay in between. CDR3 size: 16 residues. CDR1 is SGHAT and CDR2 is FQNNGV in the germline V gene. Here the CDR3 reads CASSLARGAANEKLFF. The CDR3 nucleotides are TGTGCCAGCAGCTTAGCTAGGGGGGCAGCTAATGAAAAACTGTTTTTT.

This clonotype was counted only a few times. A much larger clone is a single base away; this may be a read error. The chain recombines TRBV5-6 with TRBJ2-1; D uncertain. Germline V lookup: CDR1 SGHDT, CDR2 YYEEEE. CDR3 length: 13 residues. Between the trimmed V and J ends, which lost 5 bases and 6 bases, there was a span of 12 bases. The CDR3 protein is CASRSVGANEQFF. The CDR3 DNA reads as TGTGCCAGCAGATCGGTGGGCGCCAATGAGCAGTTCTTC.

The table lists this clonotype with a few counts. The V call is TRBV4-3, the J call TRBJ2-7, with TRBD2 matching over 8 bases. In germline, CDR1 is LGHNA, CDR2 YSLEER. The CDR3 is made up of 14 amino acids. V gave up 2 bases and J gave up 2 bases; unmatched junction bases: 2. The CDR3 loop reads CASSQRLATYEQYF. CDR3 DNA: TGCGCCAGCAGCCAACGACTAGCGACCTACGAGCAGTACTTC.

Worth noting for this clonotype: The junction does not match germline at one end; this may be a read error. The chain recombines TRBV6-5 with TRBJ2-2; TRBD1 agrees at 11 bases. CDR3 size: 14 residues. Germline V gives CDR1 MNHEY, CDR2 SVGAGI. CDR3 coding DNA: TGTGCCAGCAATGGACAGGGGGCTCCCGGGGAGCGGTTTTTT. It translates to CASNGQGAPGERFF.

The chain links TRBV18 to TRBJ2-5; maybe TRBD1 (5 bases). The V end lost 2 bases, the J end lost 0 bases, and 7 bases lay between the germline ends. The CDR3 spans 14 residues. Germline CDR1 is KGHSH and CDR2 is LQKENI. CDR3 bases: TGTGCCAGCTCACCAAAGGGGAACCAAGAGACCCAGTACTTC. Translation: CASSPKGNQETQYF. Combining the CDR3 with reference TRBV18 and TRBJ2-5 gives the whole variable domain NAGVMQNPRHLVRRRGQEARLRCSPMKGHSHVYWYRQLPEEGLKFMVYLQKENIIDESGMPKERFSAEFPKEGPSILRIQQVVRGDSAAYFCASSPKGNQETQYFGPGTRLLVL.

This clonotype was counted between two and nine times. This may arise from a read error, as a much more abundant clone is one base away. CDR3 sequence reads: CASSLEFGKVAAAPQYF. CDR3 nucleotide sequence: TGTGCCAGCAGCTTAGAGTTCGGGAAGGTGGCCGCAGCTCCGCAGTATTTT. V gene TRBV7-9 combines with J gene TRBJ2-3; a possible D gene is TRBD2 (5 bases). V lost 1 base and J 10 bases, leaving 24 bases between the germline ends. Germline CDR1 reads SEHNR; CDR2 reads FQNEAQ (reference sequence). The CDR3 loop spans 17 amino acids.

This clonotype was seen many times. V and J are TRBV4-3 and TRBJ2-7, with D perhaps assigned TRBD1 or TRBD2 (5 bases each). Trimming cost V 1 base and J 3 bases, with 10 bases left between them. Germline V gives CDR1 LGHNA, CDR2 YSLEER. This CDR3 spans 14 amino acids. For the CDR3, the DNA is TGCGCCAGCAGCCAAGGGGGGAACAGCTACGAGCAGTACTTC. Amino acid sequence: CASSQGGNSYEQYF.

This clonotype was found many times. The chain uses TRBV20-1 and TRBJ2-3; the D is unclear. V was shortened by 0 bases and J by 7 bases, with 17 bases between the two germline ends. The germline V gene has CDR1 DFQATT and CDR2 SNEGSKA (reference sequence). There are 15 residues in the CDR3. In DNA form, the CDR3 reads TGCAGTGCTAGAGATCTTGGCGGCAGCTCCTATACGCAGTATTTT. This sequence encodes CSARDLGGSSYTQYF.

In its sample, this clonotype was seen many times. CDR3 sequence: CASSPPGDFSYEQYF. The CDR3 DNA reads TGTGCCAGCAGTCCCCCCGGGGACTTTTCCTACGAGCAGTACTTC. V is TRBV2 and J is TRBJ2-7, with D possibly matching TRBD2 (6 bases). Trimming removed 5 bases from V and 1 base from J, with 15 bases in between. The CDR3 has 15 amino acids. Germline CDR1 and CDR2: SNHLY and FYNNEI.